The 28 T cell receptor beta chains below all came from one sample that was sequenced in a study of blood T cell repertoires in COVID-19. This table comes from immunoSEQ multiplex PCR, and its TCRdb copy is limited to in-frame clones, with some not included. The sample shows roughly 250,000 clones, more than 75% of them seen only once. Sequencing was performed on peripheral blood. Source of these receptors: a man aged 40-55 years who had recovered from COVID-19.

The chain uses TRBV6-5 and TRBJ1-5; 8 bases agree with TRBD1. Germline assignment: CDR1 MNHEY and CDR2 SVGAGI. This CDR3 has 15 amino acids. V lost 7 bases, J lost 0 bases, and 5 bases stayed unmatched. The CDR3 DNA follows: TGTGCCAGCAAGATGGGACAGGTTAGCAATCAGCCCCAGCATTTT. Translation: CASKMGQVSNQPQHF.

The rearrangement joins TRBV3-1 (or the pseudogene TRBV3-2) to TRBJ1-1; D is undetermined. CDR3 length equals 15 residues. The germline V gene has CDR1 LGHDT and CDR2 YNNKEL (reference sequence). V was clipped by 3 bases and J by 5 bases, with 16 bases between them. CDR3 DNA: TGTGCCAGCAGCCAGCAGCCCGGGGTTAGGACTGAAGCTTTCTTT. Its protein product is CASSQQPGVRTEAFF.

The chain combines TRBV5-4 with TRBJ1-2; no clear D. V lost 2 bases, J lost 7 bases, and 15 bases lay in between. CDR3 length equals 14 residues. In germline, CDR1 is SGHNT, CDR2 YYREEE (reference sequence). The CDR3 nucleotides are TGTGCCAGCAGCTTAACAGTGAGAGGGCTTGGCTACACCTTC. As protein: CASSLTVRGLGYTF.

V is TRBV5-1 and J is TRBJ2-5, with TRBD2 matching 12 bases. The junction had 8 bases not matched to a gene; V was cut back by 0 bases and J by 5 bases. Germline values: CDR1 SGHRS, CDR2 YFSETQ. The CDR3 runs 17 residues. The CDR3 DNA reads TGCGCCAGCAGCTTGGGACTAGCGGGAGTTCGGGGGGAGACCCAGTACTTC. Residues: CASSLGLAGVRGETQYF.

The chain couples TRBV5-1 to TRBJ2-5; the match to TRBD1 covers 10 bases. CDR3 size: 15 residues. Germline CDR1 and CDR2: SGHRS and YFSETQ. The J segment lost 2 bases and the V segment lost 0 bases, leaving 1 base of the junction unmatched. DNA for the CDR3: TGCGCCAGCAGCTTGGGGGGACAGGGGCAAGAGACCCAGTACTTC. This encodes CASSLGGQGQETQYF.

This rearrangement joins TRBV4-2 to TRBJ2-4; D call uncertain. This CDR3 has 18 residues. V was pared by 0 bases and J by 0 bases, with 15 bases between. Germline V gene data show CDR1 as LGHNA and CDR2 as YNFKEQ. The CDR3 nucleotides read TGTGCCAGCAGCCAAGATCTGGAGAGGTTTTTAGCCAAAAACATTCAGTACTTC. Translated, it gives CASSQDLERFLAKNIQYF.

A few counts support this clone. This sequence joins TRBV3-1 (or the pseudogene TRBV3-2) and TRBJ1-2; D not resolved. Per the germline V gene, CDR1 is LGHDT and CDR2 is YNNKEL (reference sequence). Trimming left V 0 bases short and J 4 bases short, with 9 bases between. CDR3 length: 14 residues. The CDR3 coding sequence is TGTGCCAGCAGCCAAGAGATGGGCCTCTATGGCTACACCTTC. It encodes CASSQEMGLYGYTF.

The chain employs TRBV6-5 and TRBJ2-5; TRBD1 aligns across 11 bases. Germline loops: CDR1 MNHEY, CDR2 SVGAGI. V dropped 5 bases and J dropped 4; count of bases not matched to a gene: 3. CDR3 length equals 14 residues. CDR3 nucleotides: TGTGCCAGCAGTCATGGGACAGGGGGAGAGACCCAGTACTTC. Its translation is CASSHGTGGETQYF.

The chain combines TRBV30 with TRBJ2-7; D unclear. The CDR3 consists of 12 residues. Germline loops: CDR1 GTSNPN, CDR2 SVGIG (reference sequence). V lost 0 bases, J lost 6 bases, and 9 bases lay in between. For the CDR3, the DNA is TGTGCCTGGAGTGTAGCGCGGCCCGAGCAGTACTTC. Its protein product is CAWSVARPEQYF. The full variable domain, rest sourced from reference TRBV30 and TRBJ2-7, is SQTIHQWPATLVQPVGSPLSLECTVEGTSNPNLYWYRQAAGRGLQLLFYSVGIGQISSEVPQNLSASRPQDRQFILSSKKLLLSDSGFYLCAWSVARPEQYFGPGTRLTVT.

The gene calls are TRBV6-1 and TRBJ1-4; a possible D gene is TRBD1 (5 bases). Per the germline V gene, CDR1 is MNHNS and CDR2 is SASEGT. Trimming cost V 1 base and J 8 bases, with 14 bases left between them. The CDR3 extends over 15 amino acids. CDR3 DNA sequence: TGTGCCAGCAGTGAAGGGGGGAGGTTACTAGAAAAACTGTTTTTT. The encoded protein is CASSEGGRLLEKLFF.

This chain joins TRBV29-1 and TRBJ1-2; the D gene is possibly TRBD1 (6 bases). Germline-derived CDR1 and CDR2 are SQVTM and ANQGSEA. Trimming stripped 4 bases from V and 4 bases from J, with 13 bases between. This CDR3 is 13 amino acids long. The chain's CDR3 is CSVVGGHTYGYTF. CDR3 bases: TGCAGCGTTGTTGGGGGACACACCTATGGCTACACCTTC.

This clone was counted a single time. V usage is TRBV6-5 and J usage is TRBJ2-7, with D possibly matching TRBD2 (5 bases). V was shortened by 6 bases and J by 4 bases, with 13 bases between the two germline ends. This CDR3 has 13 amino acids. Germline CDR1 MNHEY, CDR2 SVGAGI. The CDR3 DNA reads as TGTGCCAGCAGCCGCGGGCAAGGATACGAGCAGTACTTC. Its translation is CASSRGQGYEQYF.

The CDR3 DNA follows: TGCGCCAGCAGCTTGGCCCTGGGACAGAGAGCCTACGAGCAGTACTTC. This codes for CASSLALGQRAYEQYF. V and J are TRBV5-1 and TRBJ2-7; 7 bases agree with TRBD1. Germline V gene sequence: CDR1 SGHRS, CDR2 YFSETQ. The CDR3 has 16 amino acids. The ends lost 0 bases at V and 2 bases at J; junction bases unmatched: 8.

This chain links TRBV19 with TRBJ2-2; D is perhaps TRBD1 (6 bases). V gave up 1 base and J gave up 4 bases, with 16 bases separating them. The CDR3 sequence is 17 residues long. Germline-derived CDR1 and CDR2 are LNHDA and SQIVND (reference sequence). DNA of the CDR3: TGTGCCAGTAGTATAGGAGGGGCCAGGGGAAGCACCGGGGAGCTGTTTTTT. Encoded protein: CASSIGGARGSTGELFF. The variable domain in full, completed from reference TRBV19 and TRBJ2-2, reads DGGITQSPKYLFRKEGQNVTLSCEQNLNHDAMYWYRQDPGQGLRLIYYSQIVNDFQKGDIAEGYSVSREKKESFPLTVTSAQKNPTAFYLCASSIGGARGSTGELFFGEGSRLTVL.

The chain joins TRBV10-2 to TRBJ2-3; TRBD2 matches at 8 bases. Germline assignment: CDR1 WSHSY and CDR2 SAAADI. Unmatched junction bases numbered 2, after V lost 6 bases and J lost 0 bases. CDR3 length: 14 amino acids. The CDR3 sequence is CASRLAASTDTQYF. The CDR3 coding sequence is TGCGCCAGCAGACTAGCGGCTAGCACAGATACGCAGTATTTT.

The chain recombines TRBV14 with TRBJ2-7; possibly TRBD1 for D (5 bases). V was shortened by 1 base and J by 6 bases, with 13 bases between the two germline ends. CDR1 is SGHDN, CDR2 FVKESK, per germline. The CDR3 extends over 14 amino acids. CDR3 in amino acids: CASSQVTVQGEQYF. The CDR3 bases are TGTGCCAGCAGCCAAGTTACGGTGCAGGGCGAGCAGTACTTC.

The CDR3 DNA is TGTGCCATCAGCACCGGGACAGGGCAAATTGGAAACACCATATATTTT. Its translation is CAISTGTGQIGNTIYF. This sequence joins TRBV10-3 and TRBJ1-3; 9 nucleotides match TRBD1. V dropped 6 bases and J dropped 3; count of bases not matched to a gene: 9. The CDR3 spans 16 residues. Germline lookup yields CDR1 ENHRY and CDR2 SYGVKD.

This chain connects TRBV4-3 to TRBJ2-1; D perhaps matches TRBD2 (6 bases). The germline V and J ends were trimmed by 0 bases and 9 bases, with 15 bases remaining between them. The CDR3 runs to 15 residues. CDR1 is LGHNA and CDR2 is YSLEER in the germline V gene. Here the CDR3 DNA reads TGCGCCAGCAGCCAAGATCCGGAGGGATGGAGTGAGCAGTTCTTC. It translates to CASSQDPEGWSEQFF.

V usage is TRBV5-6 and J usage is TRBJ1-5; 8 positions match TRBD1. The CDR3 totals 15 residues. V dropped 4 bases and J dropped 7; count of bases not matched to a gene: 10. Germline V gene data show CDR1 as SGHDT and CDR2 as YYEEEE. CDR3 residues: CASSSLGQVGQPQHF. CDR3 DNA: TGTGCCAGCAGCAGTTTGGGACAGGTTGGACAGCCCCAGCATTTT.

This clone was observed a few times. CDR3 sequence: CASSKWTGAGANVLTF. CDR3 DNA sequence: TGTGCCAGTAGTAAATGGACAGGGGCTGGGGCCAACGTCCTGACTTTC. The gene calls are TRBV19 and TRBJ2-6; TRBD1 matches 9 bases. The CDR3 runs 16 residues. Germline V CDR1 and CDR2: LNHDA, SQIVND (reference sequence). V lost 4 bases and J lost 2; bases outside the gene matches: 3.

The chain links TRBV6-5 to TRBJ1-6, with 8 bases lining up with TRBD1. Germline CDR1 MNHEY, CDR2 SVGAGI. V shed 0 bases and J 5 bases; nucleotides not matched to a gene: 3. The CDR3 runs to 16 residues. Here the CDR3 reads CASSYSRTGNNSPLHF. The CDR3 DNA sequence: TGTGCCAGCAGTTACTCCCGGACAGGGAATAATTCACCCCTCCACTTT.

The CDR3 loop reads CASSQGRGYGYTF. The CDR3, as DNA: TGCGCCAGCAGCCAAGGCAGGGGCTATGGCTACACCTTC. This rearrangement joins TRBV4-3 to TRBJ1-2, with a weak D call TRBD1 (6 bases). V was clipped by 1 base and J by 4 bases, with 7 bases between them. Germline CDR1 LGHNA, CDR2 YSLEER. This CDR3 is 13 amino acids long.

The rearrangement joins TRBV6-2 or TRBV6-3 to TRBJ2-1; 7 bases align to TRBD2. Germline V lookup: CDR1 MNHEY, CDR2 SVGEGT. The length of the CDR3 is 16 residues. V shed 6 bases, J shed 0 bases, and the junction held 8 bases outside the gene matches. Here the CDR3 reads CASSLTSVSSYNEQFF. The CDR3 DNA sequence: TGTGCCAGCAGCCTCACTAGCGTTAGCTCCTACAATGAGCAGTTCTTC.

V is TRBV19 and J is TRBJ1-2; 7 nucleotides align to TRBD1. This CDR3 is 13 amino acids long. In germline, CDR1 is LNHDA, CDR2 SQIVND (reference sequence). V gave up 5 bases and J gave up 4 bases; unmatched junction bases: 4. The CDR3, as DNA: TGTGCCAGTAGTCCCTCAGGGGGCTATGGCTACACCTTC. Its protein product is CASSPSGGYGYTF.

V and J are TRBV5-4 and TRBJ2-1; tentative D call: TRBD1 (6 bases). The V end was cut by 10 bases, the J end by 6 bases, with 17 bases between. In germline, CDR1 is SGHNT, CDR2 YYREEE (reference sequence). CDR3 length: 13 residues. DNA for the CDR3: TGTGCCGGTTTCGGGCAGGGGCGCAATGAGCAGTTCTTC. Protein: CAGFGQGRNEQFF.

The chain joins TRBV7-2 to TRBJ2-1, with a tentative D call TRBD1 (6 bases). This CDR3 comprises 16 residues. V was shortened by 2 bases and J by 3 bases, with 14 bases between the two germline ends. Germline loops: CDR1 SGHTA, CDR2 FQGNSA. This CDR3 is CASSLIPQGHYNEQFF. CDR3 bases: TGTGCCAGCAGCTTAATACCCCAGGGACACTACAATGAGCAGTTCTTC.

The chain couples TRBV5-1 to TRBJ2-2; tentative D call: TRBD2 (5 bases). The CDR3 is 15 amino acids. Germline CDR1 is SGHRS and CDR2 is YFSETQ. V was shortened by 4 bases and J by 3 bases, with 13 bases between the two germline ends. CDR3 protein: CASSPLPGDTGELFF. As DNA, the CDR3 is TGCGCCAGCAGCCCTCTGCCCGGGGACACCGGGGAGCTGTTTTTT.

This chain connects TRBV10-3 to TRBJ2-3, with a weak D call TRBD1 (5 bases). This CDR3 has 15 amino acids. V was cut by 4 bases and J by 2 bases, with 13 bases left in between. Germline loops: CDR1 ENHRY, CDR2 SYGVKD. CDR3 sequence: CAISAETALTDTQYF. In DNA, the CDR3 is TGTGCCATCAGTGCAGAGACAGCCCTCACAGATACGCAGTATTTT.